Reported below is one T cell receptor (beta chain). Its antigen is undetermined. Kept together in coculture, the mixed lymphocyte reaction cells spent around six days at 37°C. This sample is drawn from a study of siplizumab effects on memory and regulatory T cells. The V segment lost 2 bases and the J segment 5 bases; nucleotides outside the gene matches: 7. CDR1 and CDR2 from the germline V gene are SQVTM and ANQGSEA. The CDR3 is 15 amino acids. The data were produced by immunoSEQ multiplex PCR, yet TCRdb's version contains in-frame clones alone and is incomplete. The profile shows 10,000 or so clones, 45% to 50% of them singletons.

This receptor was taken from a human donor in good health; the cells came from an allogeneic mixed lymphocyte reaction. Some clones in this sample may be carry-over from other donors' samples. This chain joins TRBV29-1 and TRBJ2-2; TRBD1 aligns across 8 bases. The specimen was CFSE-low (dividing) CD8+ T cells sorted from an allogeneic mixed lymphocyte reaction. CDR3 nucleotides: TGCAGCGTTGAAAAGGACAGGGTTGGGACCGGGGAGCTGTTTTTT. Translation: CSVEKDRVGTGELFF.